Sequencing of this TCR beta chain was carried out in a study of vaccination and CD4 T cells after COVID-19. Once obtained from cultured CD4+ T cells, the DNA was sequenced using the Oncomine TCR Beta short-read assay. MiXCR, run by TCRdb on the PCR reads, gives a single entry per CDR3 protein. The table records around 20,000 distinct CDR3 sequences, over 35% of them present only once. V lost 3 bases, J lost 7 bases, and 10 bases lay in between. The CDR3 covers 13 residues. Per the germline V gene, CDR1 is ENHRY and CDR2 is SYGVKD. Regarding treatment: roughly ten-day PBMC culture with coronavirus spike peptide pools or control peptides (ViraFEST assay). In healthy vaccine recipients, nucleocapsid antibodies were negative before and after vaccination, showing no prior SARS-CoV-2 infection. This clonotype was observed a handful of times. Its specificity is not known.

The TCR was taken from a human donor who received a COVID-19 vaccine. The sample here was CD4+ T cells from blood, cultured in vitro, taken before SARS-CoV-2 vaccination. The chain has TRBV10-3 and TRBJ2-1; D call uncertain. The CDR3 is CAISDPRKNEQFF. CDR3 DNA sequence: TGTGCCATCAGTGACCCGCGGAAAAATGAGCAGTTCTTC.